This T cell receptor beta chain is drawn from a study of T cells in Graves' hyperthyroidism and ophthalmopathy. This clonotype appeared many times. RNA transcripts provided the source from which TCR beta CDR3 regions were amplified. During a first-round RT-PCR of the TCR CDR3, the HTBI primer set was used. TCRdb called the multiplex PCR reads again in MiXCR, with one record for every CDR3 protein. The sample lists around 610,000 distinct CDR3 sequences; approximately 14% were seen once. The sequenced material came from blood. The clonotype was recovered from a woman aged 40 to 50 with Graves' ophthalmopathy.

This CDR3 reads CSAEDSLYGYTF. The CDR3 DNA reads as TGCAGCGCCGAGGACAGTCTCTATGGCTACACCTTC. V usage is TRBV29-1 and J usage is TRBJ1-2; tentative D call: TRBD1 (6 bases). The CDR3 has 12 amino acids. Between the trimmed V and J ends, which lost 7 bases and 4 bases, there was a span of 13 bases. Germline V CDR1 and CDR2: SQVTM, ANQGSEA.